Following are 15 T cell receptor beta chains from one sample sequenced in a study of T cells in Graves' hyperthyroidism and ophthalmopathy. The source material, RNA transcripts, was used to amplify TCR beta CDR3 regions. Initially, a first-round RT-PCR of the TCR CDR3 employed the HTBI primer set. TCRdb reprocessed the multiplex PCR reads with MiXCR, giving one entry per CDR3 protein. The data show hundreds of thousands of distinct CDR3 sequences, 38% seen once. The sample comprised blood. Source of these receptors: a man between 18 and 35 years old with Graves' hyperthyroidism.

This clonotype was observed many times. The gene calls are TRBV25-1 and TRBJ2-2; the D gene is possibly TRBD1 (6 bases). V dropped 1 base and J dropped 3 bases, with 9 bases sitting between them. The CDR3 length is 15 residues. Germline CDR1 MGHDK, CDR2 SYGVNS. The DNA of the CDR3 is TGTGCCAGCAGTGAATGGGCAGGGGACACCGGGGAGCTGTTTTTT. This gives the protein CASSEWAGDTGELFF.

This clonotype has a handful of counts. The V and J genes are TRBV4-1 and TRBJ1-2, with 10 nucleotides matching TRBD1. CDR3 length equals 15 residues. Germline V lookup: CDR1 MGHRA, CDR2 YSYEKL. Trimming removed 0 bases from V and 5 bases from J; junction bases left unmatched: 3. For the CDR3, the DNA is TGCGCCAGCAGCCAAGAGGGGACAGGGGTTTATGGCTACACCTTC. Translated, it gives CASSQEGTGVYGYTF.

The gene calls are TRBV25-1 and TRBJ2-5; D unresolved. The length of the CDR3 is 14 residues. In germline, CDR1 is MGHDK, CDR2 SYGVNS. Between the trimmed V and J ends, which lost 6 bases and 1 base, there was a span of 12 bases. The CDR3 nucleotides read TGTGCCAGCAGCGGTGGGGTTCCCCAAGAGACCCAGTACTTC. Translated, it gives CASSGGVPQETQYF.

The chain combines TRBV2 with TRBJ2-7; 11 bases map to TRBD1. The CDR3 loop spans 20 amino acids. In germline, CDR1 is SNHLY, CDR2 FYNNEI. The V segment lost 6 bases and the J segment 3 bases; nucleotides outside the gene matches: 22. CDR3 coding DNA: TGTGCCAGCAGCAGTACCGCCTGGAACTGGGGGACAGGGGGGATCTACGAGCAGTACTTC. Its translation: CASSSTAWNWGTGGIYEQYF.

This clonotype was counted between two and nine times. V gene TRBV4-3 combines with J gene TRBJ2-7; TRBD2 aligns across 9 bases. The CDR3 sequence is 15 residues long. In germline, CDR1 is LGHNA, CDR2 YSLEER. After removal of 0 bases from V and 4 bases from J, the junction contained 4 bases not matched to a gene. The CDR3, as DNA: TGCGCCAGCAGCCAAGAGGAAGCGGGGGGATACGAGCAGTACTTC. It translates to CASSQEEAGGYEQYF.

This clonotype was seen at least ten times. The chain uses TRBV7-8 and TRBJ1-6; D is unclear. The CDR3 is 15 amino acids. Trimming left V 1 base short and J 7 bases short, with 11 bases between. Germline lookup yields CDR1 SGHVS and CDR2 FQNEAQ. This chain's CDR3 is CASSLEPSSNSPLHF. CDR3 nucleotide sequence: TGTGCCAGCAGCTTAGAGCCCAGCTCCAATTCACCCCTCCACTTT.

This clonotype was observed many times. V is TRBV11-3 and J is TRBJ1-3, with D perhaps matching TRBD1 (5 bases). This CDR3 is built from 13 residues. In germline, CDR1 is SGHNT, CDR2 YENEEA. Trimming took 0 bases from V and 9 from J, leaving 9 bases between them. The CDR3 loop is CASSLDPQGTIYF. The CDR3 region has the DNA TGTGCCAGCAGCTTAGACCCCCAGGGCACCATATATTTT.

This clonotype was seen a few times. CDR3 protein: CASSYSGTRKETQYF. Written as DNA, the CDR3 is TGTGCCAGCAGTTACTCTGGGACTAGGAAGGAGACCCAGTACTTC. The chain links TRBV6-5 to TRBJ2-5; TRBD2 matches 8 bases. CDR1 MNHEY and CDR2 SVGAGI come from the germline V gene. Losses at the gene ends were 0 bases for V and 5 bases for J; bases not matched to a gene: 5. This CDR3 region has 15 residues.

With respect to this clonotype: Given a much more abundant clone one base away, this may be a read error. This chain joins TRBV29-1 and TRBJ2-7, with 8 bases lining up with TRBD2. The V gene end was trimmed by 3 bases and the J gene end by 5 bases; junction bases not matched to a gene: 3. This CDR3 contains 12 residues. CDR1 and CDR2 from the germline V gene are SQVTM and ANQGSEA. The CDR3 region is CSVDSGGHEQYF. The DNA for the CDR3 is TGCAGCGTTGACTCGGGAGGGCACGAGCAGTACTTC.

The chain carries TRBV7-9 and TRBJ2-2; weak D call: TRBD1 (6 bases). The CDR3 has 15 residues. Germline CDR1 and CDR2: SEHNR and FQNEAQ (reference sequence). Trimming pared 5 bases from V and 7 bases from J, leaving 17 bases between. The CDR3 spells CASSPINRDVGELFF. CDR3 nucleotides: TGTGCCAGCAGCCCCATAAACAGGGATGTCGGGGAGCTGTTTTTT.

This clonotype was seen just once. A much larger clone lies one base from this, so it may be a read error. J is TRBJ2-7 and V is TRBV9; 9 bases map to TRBD2. The CDR3 consists of 13 residues. Germline V gives CDR1 SGDLS, CDR2 YYNGEE. Here the CDR3 reads CANSGGRDYEQYF. The CDR3, as DNA: TGTGCCAACAGCGGGGGGAGAGACTACGAGCAGTACTTC.

This clonotype was counted many times. The V call is TRBV20-1, the J call TRBJ1-4; D remains unclear. V was shortened by 0 bases and J by 4 bases, with 12 bases between the two germline ends. The germline CDR1 and CDR2 sequences are DFQATT and SNEGSKA (reference sequence). The CDR3 contains 15 residues. CDR3 sequence reads: CSARDSGSHNEKLFF. The DNA of the CDR3 is TGCAGTGCTAGAGATTCGGGATCCCATAATGAAAAACTGTTTTTT.

There are a few counts of this clonotype. The chain combines TRBV20-1 with TRBJ1-5; D is unresolved. Deletions cut 3 bases from V and 2 bases from J, with 11 bases between. Germline CDR1 is DFQATT and CDR2 is SNEGSKA (reference sequence). The CDR3 totals 14 residues. The CDR3, as DNA: TGCAGTGCTAGGGTCTCTGGGGGCAATCAGCCCCAGCATTTT. Its protein product is CSARVSGGNQPQHF.

This clonotype was found many times. The chain joins TRBV5-1 to TRBJ2-7; D not resolved. The germline V and J ends were trimmed by 4 bases and 3 bases, with 11 bases remaining between them. Germline V gene sequence: CDR1 SGHRS, CDR2 YFSETQ. This CDR3 has 13 amino acids. The CDR3 DNA reads as TGCGCCAGCAGCATCGCGAAGAGCTACGAGCAGTACTTC. As protein: CASSIAKSYEQYF.

The genes are TRBV29-1 and TRBJ1-4, with a weak D call TRBD1 (5 bases). The CDR3 consists of 13 residues. V was pared by 5 bases and J by 5 bases, with 12 bases between. Germline CDR1 reads SQVTM; CDR2 reads ANQGSEA. This chain's CDR3 is CSVMGGLNEKLFF. For the CDR3, the DNA is TGCAGCGTTATGGGGGGTCTGAATGAAAAACTGTTTTTT.